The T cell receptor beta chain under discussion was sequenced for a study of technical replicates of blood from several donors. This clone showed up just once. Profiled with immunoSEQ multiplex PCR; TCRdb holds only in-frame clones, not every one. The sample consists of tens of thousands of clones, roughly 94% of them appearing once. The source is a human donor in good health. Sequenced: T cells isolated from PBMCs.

Here the CDR3 reads CASSQTGSSYEQYF. The CDR3 coding sequence is TGCGCCAGCAGCCAGACGGGAAGCTCCTACGAGCAGTACTTC. The V and J genes are TRBV4-1 and TRBJ2-7; a weak D match, TRBD2 (5 bases). Germline lookup yields CDR1 MGHRA and CDR2 YSYEKL. This CDR3 is 14 amino acids long. The ends were cut back, 3 bases at V and 0 bases at J, with 9 bases in the middle.